This T cell receptor beta chain was profiled in a study of T cell responses to AZD1222 COVID-19 vaccine. Looked up from germline, CDR1 is LGHNA and CDR2 is YNFKEQ. CDR3 length: 20 amino acids. With 1 base clipped from V and 6 bases from J, the junction kept 19 bases outside the gene matches. Study findings and constraints: Clonal diversity may have been underestimated in mostly white British donors.

In regard to this clone: Its target is unknown.

Sequenced by immunoSEQ multiplex PCR; TCRdb stores in-frame clones only, minus some. Here the sample spans about 180,000 clones, approximately 86% being singletons. The chain employs TRBV4-2 and TRBJ2-3; the match to TRBD2 covers 10 bases. The starting material was peripheral blood, obtained on day 0 of AZD1222 vaccination. The sequence derives from an adult in good health. The CDR3 spells CASSQVFPRGASGGADTQYF. CDR3 DNA: TGTGCCAGCAGCCAAGTGTTCCCCCGGGGAGCTAGCGGGGGTGCGGATACGCAGTATTTT.